What follows are 31 T cell receptor beta chains derived from one specimen sequenced in a study of control samples from healthy donors and cancer patients. Some clones are missing from TCRdb's copy, which holds only in-frame ones; the method was immunoSEQ multiplex PCR. The sample lists over 150,000 clones, 96% seen once, with over 1% in the top ten. Sequenced input: blood. The receptors derive from a woman between 25 and 40 years old in good health.

The chain recombines TRBV30 with TRBJ1-3, with D tentatively TRBD1 (5 bases). There are 16 residues in the CDR3. V was trimmed by 2 bases and J by 1 base, leaving 15 bases between them. Germline V CDR1 and CDR2: GTSNPN, SVGIG (reference sequence). CDR3 coding DNA: TGTGCCTGGAGTTTGGGTTCGGGGGTATCTGGAAACACCATATATTTT. Amino acids: CAWSLGSGVSGNTIYF.

The chain employs TRBV12-3 or TRBV12-4 and TRBJ1-5; possibly TRBD1 for D (5 bases). V dropped 6 bases and J dropped 2 bases, with 8 bases sitting between them. The CDR3 contains 13 residues. CDR3 sequence: CASRGPRNQPQHF. CDR3 nucleotides: TGTGCCAGCAGGGGGCCTCGCAATCAGCCCCAGCATTTT.

The rearrangement uses TRBV11-2 and TRBJ2-7; either TRBD1 or TRBD2 may fit D (5 bases each). V shed 0 bases and J shed 2 bases, with 11 bases lying between them. The CDR3 is made up of 15 amino acids. Germline V CDR1 and CDR2: SGHAT, FQNNGV. The CDR3 protein is CASSLEVEGPYEQYF. For the CDR3, the DNA is TGTGCCAGCAGCTTAGAGGTCGAGGGGCCCTACGAGCAGTACTTC.

This chain uses TRBV19 with TRBJ1-5; TRBD1 matches at 10 bases. The CDR3 sequence is 15 residues long. Germline loops: CDR1 LNHDA, CDR2 SQIVND (reference sequence). The V gene end was trimmed by 0 bases and the J gene end by 5 bases; junction bases not matched to a gene: 1. The CDR3 coding sequence is TGTGCCAGTAGTATAGACGGGACAGGGGATCAGCCCCAGCATTTT. Translation gives CASSIDGTGDQPQHF.

V is TRBV11-2 and J is TRBJ2-7; unclear D gene. CDR1 SGHAT and CDR2 FQNNGV come from the germline V gene. Trimming took off 3 bases at V and 7 bases at J, with 10 bases between the two ends. This CDR3 contains 12 residues. CDR3 loop: CASSFDAVEQYF. The CDR3 DNA sequence: TGTGCCAGCAGCTTTGATGCGGTAGAGCAGTACTTC.

The rearrangement uses TRBV6-2 or TRBV6-3 and TRBJ2-5; D is unresolved. Germline CDR1 MNHEY, CDR2 SVGEGT. V was pared by 5 bases and J by 0 bases, with 13 bases between. This CDR3 comprises 15 residues. The CDR3 here is CASSDPQSYQETQYF. The CDR3 nucleotides are TGTGCCAGCAGTGACCCCCAATCGTACCAAGAGACCCAGTACTTC.

The chain recombines TRBV27 with TRBJ2-2, with D maybe TRBD1 (6 bases). Germline V gives CDR1 MNHEY, CDR2 SMNVEV (reference sequence). Trimming cost V 5 bases and J 1 base, with 14 bases left between them. The CDR3 consists of 16 residues. The CDR3 loop is CASSTPSGQNTGELFF. Here the CDR3 DNA reads TGTGCCAGCAGTACGCCCTCGGGACAGAACACCGGGGAGCTGTTTTTT.

The chain combines TRBV4-1 with TRBJ1-1; D is perhaps TRBD1 (5 bases). This CDR3 region has 15 residues. Germline CDR1 is MGHRA and CDR2 is YSYEKL. V lost 7 bases and J lost 6, with 21 bases in between. CDR3: CASTPGPNSGAEAFF. In nucleotides, the CDR3 is TGCGCCAGCACGCCGGGGCCAAACTCGGGCGCTGAAGCTTTCTTT.

The CDR3 nucleotides are TGTGCCAGCAGTTTGGGACAGACCTATGGCTACACCTTC. Its translation is CASSLGQTYGYTF. J is TRBJ1-2 and V is TRBV12-3 or TRBV12-4; 7 nucleotides match TRBD1. The V and J ends lost 3 bases and 4 bases, in that order; junction bases with no gene match: 2. CDR3 length: 13 amino acids.

This chain links TRBV4-1 with TRBJ2-1; TRBD2 agrees at 7 bases. Germline assignment: CDR1 MGHRA and CDR2 YSYEKL. V lost 0 bases and J lost 5; bases outside the gene matches: 7. The CDR3 extends over 16 amino acids. As DNA, the CDR3 is TGCGCCAGCAGCCAAGATCCGGCGGGAGAAAACAATGAGCAGTTCTTC. Translated, it gives CASSQDPAGENNEQFF.

The J gene is TRBJ2-2, the V gene TRBV28; tentatively, D is TRBD1 or TRBD2 (7 bases each). V was shortened by 3 bases and J by 5 bases, with 16 bases between the two germline ends. This CDR3 has 16 residues. Germline CDR1 MDHEN, CDR2 SYDVKM. CDR3 sequence: CASSFRRQGGTGELFF. The DNA of the CDR3 is TGTGCCAGCAGTTTTAGGCGACAGGGAGGGACCGGGGAGCTGTTTTTT. Combining the CDR3 with reference TRBV28 and TRBJ2-2 gives the whole variable domain DVKVTQSSRYLVKRTGEKVFLECVQDMDHENMFWYRQDPGLGLRLIYFSYDVKMKEKGDIPEGYSVSREKKERFSLILESASTNQTSMYLCASSFRRQGGTGELFFGEGSRLTVL.

This chain links TRBV19 with TRBJ1-2; no clear D gene. Germline CDR1 reads LNHDA; CDR2 reads SQIVND (reference sequence). This CDR3 is 14 amino acids long. Trimming left V 3 bases short and J 0 bases short, with 8 bases between. CDR3 amino acids: CASSIGTANYGYTF. The CDR3 DNA is TGTGCCAGTAGTATCGGAACAGCTAACTATGGCTACACCTTC. Filled out from reference TRBV19 and TRBJ1-2, the complete variable domain reads DGGITQSPKYLFRKEGQNVTLSCEQNLNHDAMYWYRQDPGQGLRLIYYSQIVNDFQKGDIAEGYSVSREKKESFPLTVTSAQKNPTAFYLCASSIGTANYGYTFGSGTRLTVV.

The V gene is TRBV2, the J gene TRBJ2-7, with D uncertain. Deletions cut 7 bases from V and 6 bases from J, with 19 bases between. The CDR3 loop spans 14 amino acids. Per germline, CDR1 SNHLY and CDR2 FYNNEI. Here the CDR3 reads CASTGRAVLAEQYF. CDR3 nucleotide sequence: TGTGCCAGCACTGGCCGCGCCGTTCTGGCCGAGCAGTACTTC. Based on the CDR3 plus reference TRBV2 and TRBJ2-7, the full variable domain is EPEVTQTPSHQVTQMGQEVILRCVPISNHLYFYWYRQILGQKVEFLVSFYNNEISEKSEIFDDQFSVERPDGSNFTLKIRSTKLEDSAMYFCASTGRAVLAEQYFGPGTRLTVT.

This CDR3 reads CASRLRPPGTGELFF. CDR3 nucleotides: TGTGCCAGCAGGCTACGACCCCCGGGCACCGGGGAGCTGTTTTTT. This rearrangement joins TRBV6-5 to TRBJ2-2; D unclear. The CDR3 extends over 15 amino acids. Between the trimmed V and J ends, which lost 6 bases and 4 bases, there was a span of 15 bases. Germline V gives CDR1 MNHEY, CDR2 SVGAGI.

The chain couples TRBV7-9 to TRBJ2-7; no clear D gene. The ends were cut back, 1 base at V and 3 bases at J, with 7 bases in the middle. CDR1 and CDR2 from the germline V gene are SEHNR and FQNEAQ (reference sequence). This CDR3 is 13 amino acids long. The CDR3: CASSLVYNYEQYF. The CDR3 DNA is TGTGCCAGCAGCTTAGTCTACAACTACGAGCAGTACTTC.

The gene calls are TRBV7-9 and TRBJ1-5; D gene uncertain. Germline loops: CDR1 SEHNR, CDR2 FQNEAQ (reference sequence). Trimming pared 2 bases from V and 1 base from J, leaving 21 bases between. This CDR3 comprises 19 residues. The CDR3 region is CASSLLGIGNRSSNQPQHF. In DNA, the CDR3 is TGTGCCAGCAGCTTATTGGGCATCGGGAACAGATCGAGCAATCAGCCCCAGCATTTT.

The chain uses TRBV4-1 and TRBJ2-3; 10 bases are shared with TRBD1. The CDR3 extends over 15 amino acids. From germline, CDR1 is MGHRA and CDR2 YSYEKL. Trimming at V came to 4 bases and at J to 4 bases, leaving 5 bases not matched to a gene. The CDR3 here is CASSLDRGLADTQYF. DNA of the CDR3: TGCGCCAGCAGCCTCGACAGGGGGCTTGCAGATACGCAGTATTTT.

The chain joins TRBV10-3 to TRBJ2-1, with D hard to call. The CDR3 has 16 residues. Trimming cost V 3 bases and J 8 bases, with 20 bases left between them. Per the germline V gene, CDR1 is ENHRY and CDR2 is SYGVKD. Here the CDR3 reads CAISDPDKGFMDEQFF. CDR3 bases: TGTGCCATCAGTGACCCTGACAAGGGTTTTATGGATGAGCAGTTCTTC.

This chain uses TRBV28 with TRBJ1-5, with unresolved D. The CDR3 is 14 residues long. The germline V gene has CDR1 MDHEN and CDR2 SYDVKM. V was clipped by 2 bases and J by 2 bases, with 7 bases between them. The CDR3 sequence: CASSLREGNQPQHF. The CDR3 nucleotides are TGTGCCAGCAGTTTAAGGGAAGGCAATCAGCCCCAGCATTTT. Drawing the rest from reference TRBV28 and TRBJ1-5, the complete variable domain is DVKVTQSSRYLVKRTGEKVFLECVQDMDHENMFWYRQDPGLGLRLIYFSYDVKMKEKGDIPEGYSVSREKKERFSLILESASTNQTSMYLCASSLREGNQPQHFGDGTRLSIL.

The chain couples TRBV6-1 to TRBJ1-5, with 7 bases lining up with TRBD1. The CDR3 extends over 17 amino acids. CDR1 and CDR2 from the germline V gene are MNHNS and SASEGT. Trimming removed 4 bases from V and 0 bases from J; junction bases left unmatched: 9. The CDR3 nucleotides are TGTGCCAGCAGTGCACTCCCAGGGGGAAATAGCAATCAGCCCCAGCATTTT. As protein: CASSALPGGNSNQPQHF.

The chain has TRBV7-9 and TRBJ2-5; 7 bases are a match to TRBD2. The germline V gene has CDR1 SEHNR and CDR2 FQNEAQ (reference sequence). The CDR3 is 16 amino acids. Trimming at V came to 2 bases and at J to 1 base, leaving 7 bases not matched to a gene. CDR3 region: CASSLSRDYSQETQYF. In nucleotides, the CDR3 is TGTGCCAGCAGCTTAAGCAGGGACTACTCCCAAGAGACCCAGTACTTC.

The chain carries TRBV28 and TRBJ2-7, with 11 nucleotides matching TRBD2. The germline gives CDR1 MDHEN, CDR2 SYDVKM. The J segment lost 4 bases and the V segment lost 5 bases, leaving 7 bases of the junction unmatched. The CDR3 length is 15 residues. CDR3 bases: TGTGCCAGCAGTACGACTAGCGGGACGCCTTACGAGCAGTACTTC. This gives the protein CASSTTSGTPYEQYF.

V usage is TRBV4-1 and J usage is TRBJ1-2; a possible D gene is TRBD1 (5 bases). In germline, CDR1 is MGHRA, CDR2 YSYEKL. There are 20 residues in the CDR3. V was pared by 2 bases and J by 1 base, with 26 bases between. CDR3 DNA: TGCGCCAGCAGCCAAAGGCTGGCTCGGACGAAAGGGGAGATTAACTATGGCTACACCTTC. It translates to CASSQRLARTKGEINYGYTF.

This clone appeared a single time. The chain couples TRBV28 to TRBJ1-2, with TRBD1 identical over 9 bases. V lost 6 bases, J lost 5 bases, and 7 bases stayed unmatched. Germline V gives CDR1 MDHEN, CDR2 SYDVKM. The CDR3 has 14 amino acids. Here the CDR3 DNA reads TGTGCCAGCAGCCGATCGACAGGGGGGTATGGCTACACCTTC. Amino acid sequence: CASSRSTGGYGYTF.

This rearrangement joins TRBV6-4 to TRBJ2-2, with 8 bases aligning to TRBD1. V shed 4 bases, J shed 3 bases, and the junction held 1 base outside the gene matches. The germline gives CDR1 MRHNA, CDR2 SNTAGT. The CDR3 contains 14 residues. The CDR3, as DNA: TGTGCCAGCAGTGCGGGACAGGACACCGGGGAGCTGTTTTTT. This translates into CASSAGQDTGELFF.

The CDR3 loop is CASRGQVGGYTF. The CDR3 bases are TGTGCCAGCAGGGGACAGGTCGGCGGCTACACCTTC. This chain links TRBV9 with TRBJ1-2; 8 positions agree with TRBD1. The CDR3 is made up of 12 amino acids. CDR1 and CDR2 (germline): SGDLS, YYNGEE. Germline trimming cut 5 bases from V and 8 bases from J; bases unmatched to any gene: 5.

The chain has TRBV6-5 and TRBJ2-7; TRBD2 is a possible D gene (6 bases). Trimming shortened V by 6 bases and J by 6 bases, and 18 bases separated the two germline ends. Germline V gene lookup returns CDR1 MNHEY and CDR2 SVGAGI. The CDR3 has 14 amino acids. CDR3 amino acids: CASRQDYGALEQYF. CDR3 sequence (DNA): TGTGCCAGCAGGCAGGACTATGGCGCCCTCGAGCAGTACTTC.

This clone has a single count. V usage is TRBV30 and J usage is TRBJ1-6, with 10 nucleotides matching TRBD1. Germline V CDR1 and CDR2: GTSNPN, SVGIG (reference sequence). The CDR3 runs 16 residues. The V gene end was trimmed by 5 bases and the J gene end by 10 bases; junction bases not matched to a gene: 14. In DNA form, the CDR3 reads TGTGCCTGGGGCTGGGGACAGGGGTTTCCGAAGTCACCCCTCCACTTT. Its protein is CAWGWGQGFPKSPLHF.

This chain links TRBV6-5 with TRBJ2-5; 9 nucleotides match TRBD1. There are 15 residues in the CDR3. V shed 6 bases and J 1 base; nucleotides not matched to a gene: 6. Germline CDR1 MNHEY, CDR2 SVGAGI. CDR3 in DNA: TGTGCCAGCAGGAAGGGGACAGGGCGCCAAGAGACCCAGTACTTC. Amino acids: CASRKGTGRQETQYF.

The chain employs TRBV4-1 and TRBJ2-3; maybe TRBD1 (6 bases). CDR1 and CDR2 from the germline V gene are MGHRA and YSYEKL. Deletions cut 3 bases from V and 4 bases from J, with 11 bases between. The CDR3 consists of 14 residues. CDR3 sequence: CASSQRTVADTQYF. In nucleotides, the CDR3 is TGCGCCAGCAGCCAGAGGACAGTAGCAGATACGCAGTATTTT.

In this sample, this clone turned up a few times. The CDR3 sequence: CASSTQANTGELFF. In DNA, the CDR3 is TGTGCCAGCAGTACACAGGCGAACACCGGGGAGCTGTTTTTT. The rearrangement links TRBV6-4 to TRBJ2-2, with D tentatively TRBD1 (5 bases). V lost 5 bases and J lost 0, with 7 bases in between. CDR1 is MRHNA, CDR2 SNTAGT, per germline. There are 14 residues in the CDR3.